The subject of this entry is one T cell receptor beta chain. The sample is drawn from a study of cytomegalovirus exposure and HLA in healthy donors. PCR employed 60 Vbeta and 13 Jbeta primers. TCRdb's table, derived via immunoSEQ multiplex PCR, lists solely in-frame clones and lacks some. The sample has 120,000 to 150,000 clones. The CDR3 consists of 14 residues. V dropped 5 bases and J dropped 8 bases, with 18 bases sitting between them. CDR1 is SGHTA and CDR2 is FQGTGA in the germline V gene. The sample was PBMCs. The V gene is TRBV7-3, the J gene TRBJ1-2; unclear D gene. This sequence was found in a man in his forties or fifties in good health and CMV-seronegative. The CDR3 region has the DNA TGTGCCAGCAGCCCTCGTAGCGGAGCAGGAGGCTACACCTTC. This encodes CASSPRSGAGGYTF.